The T cell receptor beta chain described here comes from a study of blood T cell repertoires in COVID-19 (dated by TCRdb to about 2020). About the full investigation: Recovered participants in ImmuneRACE Cohort 3 were defined as having two consecutive negative NP/OP PCR tests, clearance from a healthcare professional, or resolution of symptoms. Samples covering the acute and convalescent phases of COVID-19 were provided by collaborators in the United States, Italy and Spain. Where available, HLA class I and class II types were obtained from metadata supplied by the sample provider rather than from assay-based typing. The repertoires were released in a freely available public database meant as a resource for research on the immune response to SARS-CoV-2. The prospective study material was composed of cDNA or gDNA derived from T cells, B-cell-depleted T cells, or PBMCs. Deeply sampled blood TCRbeta repertoires from subjects exposed to, actively infected with, or recovered from COVID-19 were included in the dataset. Nearly every sample came with metadata listing a de-identified subject ID, COVID-19 status, age in years and sex. Samples came from the ongoing ImmuneRACE study (first 160 participants) plus 1,254 subjects from 6 global collaborators. Study-level results and caveats: The quantity of clinical and demographic metadata differed by source and by participant and was supplied without curation.

Regarding this clone: Its binding antigen is unknown. No base quality information exists; no much larger clone differs at one position.

Trimmed from V: 5 bases; trimmed from J: 2 bases; junction bases lacking a gene match: 3. From a lookup of the germline V gene, CDR1 and CDR2 are SGHDT and YYEEEE. The CDR3 numbers 13 residues from cysteine through phenylalanine. The only DNA kept is the CDR3, 39 bases in frame from the first base. The immunoSEQ Assay, a bias-controlled multiplex PCR, was used to amplify TCRbeta CDR3 regions from genomic DNA. The paper's processing steps were these. Nucleated cell counts per sample were estimated from amplification of reference gene primers within the assay. Sequence reads were collapsed and filtered to measure the absolute abundance of every unique TCRbeta CDR3 rearrangement. For each sample, productive Simpson clonality was calculated as the square root of Simpson's diversity index across productive rearrangements. TCRdb re-hosts the immuneACCESS table, in-frame sequences only. Its copies lack some clones; in the studies checked, an unresolved V gene accounts for under half of them, and the cause for the rest is not known. The D gene and trimming were derived from the DNA, and the V and J assignments and clone size from that table. The sample table lists roughly 200,000 clones, 85% to 90% of them with a count of one. The top ten clonotypes cover 3.1% of the sample.

Enrolling through a virtual design, the prospective study's participants ranged in age from roughly 18 to 90 years and lived across roughly 23 United States geographic areas. Cohort assignment in the prospective study relied on participant-reported clinical history from a screening survey and a study questionnaire. In the prospective study, whole blood, serum and a nasopharyngeal or oropharyngeal swab were collected from each participant by mobile phlebotomists. Prospective study participants could optionally give additional blood draws and questionnaires over a roughly two-month period. Before DNA extraction, prospective study blood samples were shipped either frozen or at room temperature.

The chain is made from TRBV5-6 and TRBJ1-2, with TRBD1 identical over 7 junction bases. The clonotype comes from a woman between 50 and 59 years old in a cohort exposed to, infected with or recovered from COVID-19 (not recorded which). Sequenced: PBMCs or T cells enriched from blood (not recorded which). The CDR3 corresponds to CASSRGQNYGYTF. The DNA reads TGTGCCAGCAGTAGGGGACAGAACTATGGCTACACCTTC.